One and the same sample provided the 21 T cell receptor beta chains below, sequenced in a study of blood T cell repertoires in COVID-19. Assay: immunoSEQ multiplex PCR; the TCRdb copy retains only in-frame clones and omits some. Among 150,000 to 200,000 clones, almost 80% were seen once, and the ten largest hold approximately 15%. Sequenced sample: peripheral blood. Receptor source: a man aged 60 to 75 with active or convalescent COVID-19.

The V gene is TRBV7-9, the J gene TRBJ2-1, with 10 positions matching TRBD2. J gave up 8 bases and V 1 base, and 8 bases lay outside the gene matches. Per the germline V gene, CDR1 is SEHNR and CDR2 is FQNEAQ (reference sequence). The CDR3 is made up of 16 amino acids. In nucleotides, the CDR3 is TGTGCCAGCAGCTTAGTGGAACTAGCGGGAATGGATGAGCAGTTCTTC. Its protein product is CASSLVELAGMDEQFF. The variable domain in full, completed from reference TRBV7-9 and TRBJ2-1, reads DTGVSQNPRHKITKRGQNVTFRCDPISEHNRLYWYRQTLGQGPEFLTYFQNEAQLEKSRLLSDRFSAERPKGSFSTLEIQRTEQGDSAMYLCASSLVELAGMDEQFFGPGTRLTVL.

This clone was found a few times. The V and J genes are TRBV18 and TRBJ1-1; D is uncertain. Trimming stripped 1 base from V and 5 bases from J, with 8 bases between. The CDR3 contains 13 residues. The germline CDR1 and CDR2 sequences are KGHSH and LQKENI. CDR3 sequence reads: CASSPLEWTEAFF. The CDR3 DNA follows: TGTGCCAGCTCACCACTTGAGTGGACTGAAGCTTTCTTT.

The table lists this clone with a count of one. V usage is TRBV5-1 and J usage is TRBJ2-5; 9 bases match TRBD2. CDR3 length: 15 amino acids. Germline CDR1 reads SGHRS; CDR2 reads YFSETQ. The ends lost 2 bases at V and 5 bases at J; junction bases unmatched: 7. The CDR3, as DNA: TGCGCCAGCAGCTTTAGCCTAGCGGGAACGGAGACCCAGTACTTC. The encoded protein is CASSFSLAGTETQYF.

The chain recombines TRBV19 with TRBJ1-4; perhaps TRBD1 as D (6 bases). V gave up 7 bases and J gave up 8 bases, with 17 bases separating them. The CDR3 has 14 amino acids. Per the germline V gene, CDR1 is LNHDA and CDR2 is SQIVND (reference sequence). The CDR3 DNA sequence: TGTGCCAGTAAGGCTGGCAGGGGAGAGGAAAAACTGTTTTTT. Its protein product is CASKAGRGEEKLFF. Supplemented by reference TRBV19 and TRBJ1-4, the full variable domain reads DGGITQSPKYLFRKEGQNVTLSCEQNLNHDAMYWYRQDPGQGLRLIYYSQIVNDFQKGDIAEGYSVSREKKESFPLTVTSAQKNPTAFYLCASKAGRGEEKLFFGSGTQLSVL.

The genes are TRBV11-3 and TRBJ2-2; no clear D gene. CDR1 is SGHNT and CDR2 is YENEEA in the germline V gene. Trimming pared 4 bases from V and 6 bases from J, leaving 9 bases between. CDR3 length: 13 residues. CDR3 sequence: CASSSGWPGELFF. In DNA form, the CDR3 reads TGTGCCAGCAGCTCAGGATGGCCCGGGGAGCTGTTTTTT.

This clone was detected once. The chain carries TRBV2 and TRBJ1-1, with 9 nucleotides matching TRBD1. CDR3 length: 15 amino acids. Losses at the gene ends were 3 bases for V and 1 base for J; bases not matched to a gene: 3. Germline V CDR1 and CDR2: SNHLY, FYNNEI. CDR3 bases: TGTGCCAGCAGTGACCCGGGACAGGGGAACACTGAAGCTTTCTTT. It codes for CASSDPGQGNTEAFF.

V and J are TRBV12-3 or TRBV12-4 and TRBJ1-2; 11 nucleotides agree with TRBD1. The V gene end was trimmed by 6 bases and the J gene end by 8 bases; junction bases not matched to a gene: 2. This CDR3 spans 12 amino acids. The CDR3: CASSGTGGGYTF. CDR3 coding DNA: TGTGCCAGCAGCGGGACAGGGGGAGGCTACACCTTC.

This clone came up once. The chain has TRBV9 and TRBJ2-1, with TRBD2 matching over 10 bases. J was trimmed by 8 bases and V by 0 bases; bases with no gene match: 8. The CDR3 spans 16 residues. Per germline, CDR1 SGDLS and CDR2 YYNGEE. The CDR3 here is CASSVVVAGGGDEQFF. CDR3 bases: TGTGCCAGCAGCGTAGTTGTAGCGGGAGGCGGGGATGAGCAGTTCTTC.

CDR3 DNA: TGCGCCAGCAGCCAACAGGGCTACGAGCAGTACTTC. Protein sequence: CASSQQGYEQYF. The chain has TRBV5-1 and TRBJ2-7, with a possible D match to TRBD1 (6 bases). V dropped 4 bases and J dropped 3 bases, with 8 bases sitting between them. The CDR3 runs to 12 residues. CDR1 SGHRS and CDR2 YFSETQ come from the germline V gene.

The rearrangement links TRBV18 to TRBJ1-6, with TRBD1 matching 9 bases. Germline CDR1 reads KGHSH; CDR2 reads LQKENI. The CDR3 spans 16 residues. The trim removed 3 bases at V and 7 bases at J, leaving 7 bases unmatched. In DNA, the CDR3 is TGTGCCAGCTCACCTACGTTGGACAGGGGAAATTCACCCCTCCACTTT. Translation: CASSPTLDRGNSPLHF.

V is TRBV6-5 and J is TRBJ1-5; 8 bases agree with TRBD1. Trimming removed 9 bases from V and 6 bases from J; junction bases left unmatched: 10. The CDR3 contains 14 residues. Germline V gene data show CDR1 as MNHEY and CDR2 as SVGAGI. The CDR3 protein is CASSRGLWSQPQHF. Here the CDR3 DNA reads TGTGCCAGTTCCAGGGGGCTATGGAGTCAGCCCCAGCATTTT.

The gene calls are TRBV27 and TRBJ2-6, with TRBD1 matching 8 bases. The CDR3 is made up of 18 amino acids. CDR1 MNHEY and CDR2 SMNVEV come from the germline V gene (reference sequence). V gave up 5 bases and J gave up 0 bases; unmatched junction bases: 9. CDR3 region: CASSPLDRASSGANVLTF. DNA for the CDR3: TGTGCCAGCAGTCCCCTGGACAGGGCGAGCTCTGGGGCCAACGTCCTGACTTTC.

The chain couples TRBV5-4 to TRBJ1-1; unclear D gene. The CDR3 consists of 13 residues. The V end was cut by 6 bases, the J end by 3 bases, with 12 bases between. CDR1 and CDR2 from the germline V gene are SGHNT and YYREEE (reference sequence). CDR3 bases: TGTGCCAGCATTGGCAGGTGGGACACTGAAGCTTTCTTT. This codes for CASIGRWDTEAFF.

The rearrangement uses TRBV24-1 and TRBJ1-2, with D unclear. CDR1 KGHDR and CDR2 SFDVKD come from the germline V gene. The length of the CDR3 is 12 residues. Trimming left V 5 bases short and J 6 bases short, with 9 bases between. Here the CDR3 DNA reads TGTGCCACCAGTGCCCGGGGTCATGGCTACACCTTC. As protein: CATSARGHGYTF.

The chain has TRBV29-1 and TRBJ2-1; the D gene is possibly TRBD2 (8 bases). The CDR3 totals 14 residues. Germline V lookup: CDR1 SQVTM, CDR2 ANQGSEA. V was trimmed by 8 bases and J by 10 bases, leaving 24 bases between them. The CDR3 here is CSSREGALQGEQFF. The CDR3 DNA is TGCAGCTCCCGGGAGGGGGCCCTCCAGGGAGAGCAGTTCTTC.

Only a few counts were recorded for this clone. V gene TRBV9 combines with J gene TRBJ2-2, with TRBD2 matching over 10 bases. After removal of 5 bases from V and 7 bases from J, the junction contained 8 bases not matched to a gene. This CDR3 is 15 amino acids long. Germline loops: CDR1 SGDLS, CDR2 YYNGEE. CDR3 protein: CASSASGSGSGELFF. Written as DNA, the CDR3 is TGTGCCAGCAGTGCTAGCGGGAGTGGCAGCGGGGAGCTGTTTTTT.

CDR3 nucleotide sequence: TGTGCCAGCTCCCAGAGGAGCGAGCAGTACTTC. It is translated as CASSQRSEQYF. The chain is built from TRBV18 and TRBJ2-7, with D hard to call. The CDR3 covers 11 residues. Looked up from germline, CDR1 is KGHSH and CDR2 is LQKENI. V lost 6 bases and J lost 6, with 9 bases in between.

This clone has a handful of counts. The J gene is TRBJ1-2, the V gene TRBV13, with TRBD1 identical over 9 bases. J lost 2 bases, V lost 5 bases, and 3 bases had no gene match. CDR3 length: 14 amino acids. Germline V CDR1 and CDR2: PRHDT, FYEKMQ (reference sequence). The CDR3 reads CASSIGTGNYGYTF. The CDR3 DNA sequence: TGTGCCAGCAGCATCGGGACAGGGAACTATGGCTACACCTTC.

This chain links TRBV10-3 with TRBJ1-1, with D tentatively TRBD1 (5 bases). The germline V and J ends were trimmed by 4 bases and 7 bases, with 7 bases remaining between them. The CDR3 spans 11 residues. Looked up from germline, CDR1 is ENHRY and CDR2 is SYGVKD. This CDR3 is CAISVRGEAFF. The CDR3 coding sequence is TGTGCCATCAGTGTAAGGGGTGAAGCTTTCTTT.

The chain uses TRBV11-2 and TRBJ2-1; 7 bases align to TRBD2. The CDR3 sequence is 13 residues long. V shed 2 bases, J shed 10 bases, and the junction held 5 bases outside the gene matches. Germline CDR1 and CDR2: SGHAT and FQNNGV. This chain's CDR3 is CASSLSGANEQFF. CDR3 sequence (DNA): TGTGCCAGCAGCTTAAGCGGGGCGAACGAGCAGTTCTTC.

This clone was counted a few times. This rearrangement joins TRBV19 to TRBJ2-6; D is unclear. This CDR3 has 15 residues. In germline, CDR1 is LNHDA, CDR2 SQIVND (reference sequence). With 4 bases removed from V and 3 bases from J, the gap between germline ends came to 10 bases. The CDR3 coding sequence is TGTGCCAGTAGTACAGACCGGTTTGGGGCCAACGTCCTGACTTTC. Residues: CASSTDRFGANVLTF.